This entry describes one TCR beta chain. The antigen is not known. The record originates from a study of T cell responses to AZD1222 COVID-19 vaccine. Findings and limits, study-wide: Elevations in Spike-specific TCR breadth and depth followed administration of two AZD1222 doses. Clonal diversity may have been underestimated in mostly white British donors. After the peak T cell response, and only then, were repertoires sampled.

The table came from immunoSEQ multiplex PCR; TCRdb's copy has only in-frame clones and leaves some out. The sample includes over 100,000 clones, more than 85% of them seen just once. This CDR3 spans 15 amino acids. Germline V lookup: CDR1 SGHTA, CDR2 FQGNSA. The V end was cut by 5 bases, the J end by 4 bases, with 15 bases between. This clonotype originated in an adult in good health. The sample here was peripheral blood, taken on day 0 of AZD1222 vaccination. The chain combines TRBV7-2 with TRBJ1-3, with D perhaps matching TRBD1 (6 bases). This chain's CDR3 is CASSRGSAPGNTIYF. The CDR3, as DNA: TGTGCCAGCAGCAGGGGGTCGGCCCCCGGAAACACCATATATTTT.